Following are 3 T cell receptor beta chains from one sample sequenced in a study of T cells after posttransplantation cyclophosphamide. Assay used: immunoSEQ multiplex PCR; TCRdb lists only in-frame clones, some missing. This sample has 20,000 to 25,000 clones, with over 95% found just once. The naive gate required viable CD3+CD4+ or CD3+CD8+ cells with CCR7+CD45RA+CD45RO-CD95-CD27+CD28+ phenotype. The sequencing sample was made of naive CD4+ T cells sorted from PBMCs. These receptors were obtained from a man aged 50 to 59 in good health, CMV-negative, and a related stem cell transplant donor.

The rearrangement uses TRBV19 and TRBJ2-1, with 11 bases matching TRBD2. V shed 9 bases, J shed 7 bases, and the junction held 5 bases outside the gene matches. The V gene's germline CDR1 is LNHDA and CDR2 SQIVND (reference sequence). CDR3 length: 13 residues. The CDR3 region has the DNA TGTGCCAGCGCACTAGCGGGAGATAATGAGCAGTTCTTC. Protein product: CASALAGDNEQFF.

The chain combines TRBV28 with TRBJ2-5; tentative D call: TRBD1 (6 bases). Trimming left V 2 bases short and J 6 bases short, with 13 bases between. Per the germline V gene, CDR1 is MDHEN and CDR2 is SYDVKM. The CDR3 spans 14 residues. CDR3 DNA: TGTGCCAGCAGTTTACTCAGGGGTGGGAAGACCCAGTACTTC. Translating gives CASSLLRGGKTQYF. Drawing the rest from reference TRBV28 and TRBJ2-5, the complete variable domain is DVKVTQSSRYLVKRTGEKVFLECVQDMDHENMFWYRQDPGLGLRLIYFSYDVKMKEKGDIPEGYSVSREKKERFSLILESASTNQTSMYLCASSLLRGGKTQYFGPGTRLLVL.

The chain links TRBV9 to TRBJ1-2; the match to TRBD1 covers 9 bases. Unmatched junction bases numbered 5, after V lost 0 bases and J lost 8 bases. CDR3 length: 14 residues. The germline V gene encodes CDR1 SGDLS and CDR2 YYNGEE. For the CDR3, the DNA is TGTGCCAGCAGCGTAGACACAGGGGGCCTAGGCTACACCTTC. This gives the protein CASSVDTGGLGYTF.